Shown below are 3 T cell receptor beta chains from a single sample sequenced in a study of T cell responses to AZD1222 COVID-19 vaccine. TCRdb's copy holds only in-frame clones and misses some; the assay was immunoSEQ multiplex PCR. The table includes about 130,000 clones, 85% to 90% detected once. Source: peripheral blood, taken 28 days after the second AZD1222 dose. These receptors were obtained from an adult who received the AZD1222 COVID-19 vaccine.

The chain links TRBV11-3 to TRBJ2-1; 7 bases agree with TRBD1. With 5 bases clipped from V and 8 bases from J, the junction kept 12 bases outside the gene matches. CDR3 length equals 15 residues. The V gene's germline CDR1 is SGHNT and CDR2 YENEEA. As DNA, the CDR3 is TGTGCCAGCAGCCAGCCCGGGACAGCCGACGATGAGCAGTTCTTC. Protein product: CASSQPGTADDEQFF.

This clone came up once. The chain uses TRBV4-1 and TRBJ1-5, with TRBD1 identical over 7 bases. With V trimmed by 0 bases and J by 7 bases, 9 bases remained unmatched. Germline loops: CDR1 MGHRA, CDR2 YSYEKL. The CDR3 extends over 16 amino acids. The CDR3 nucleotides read TGCGCCAGCAGCCAAGATAAAGGGGGCTTTGGACAGCCCCAGCATTTT. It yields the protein CASSQDKGGFGQPQHF.

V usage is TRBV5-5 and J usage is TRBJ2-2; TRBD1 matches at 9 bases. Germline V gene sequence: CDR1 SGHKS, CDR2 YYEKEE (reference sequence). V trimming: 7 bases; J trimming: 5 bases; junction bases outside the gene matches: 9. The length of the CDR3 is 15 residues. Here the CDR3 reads CASWRSGQGTGELFF. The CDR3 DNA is TGTGCCAGCTGGCGGTCGGGACAGGGAACCGGGGAGCTGTTTTTT.